A selection of T cell receptor beta chains follows, all from one sample in a study of blood T cells in healthy people across ages. TCRdb fed the 5' RACE reads into MiXCR, producing one record per CDR3 protein. This sample has 1.8 million or so distinct CDR3 sequences; about 39% occur once, and the top ten carry 23%. The sequenced sample consisted of blood. These receptors came from a human donor in good health. The CDR3 runs from the conserved cysteine through the conserved F or W. D genes are given only for firm matches. Clone size, where shown, is once, few, many, or a class for clones that have expanded.

d_call: TRBD1
v_call: TRBV7-9
j_call: TRBJ2-1
clone_size: -
cdr3_nt: TGTGCCAGCAGCTGGACAGGGGCGGAAAATGAGCAGTTCTTC
cdr3_aa: CASSWTGAENEQFF

d_call: -
v_call: TRBV11-1
j_call: TRBJ1-2
clone_size: -
cdr3_nt: TGTGCCAGCAGCCGTGGGACGGCAGGTGGCTACACCTTC
cdr3_aa: CASSRGTAGGYTF

d_call: -
v_call: TRBV5-6
j_call: TRBJ1-4
clone_size: -
cdr3_nt: TGTGCCAGCAGCGCCGCACCACAGGAGATAAATGAAAAACTGTTTTTT
cdr3_aa: CASSAAPQEINEKLFF

d_call: -
v_call: TRBV5-1
j_call: TRBJ1-6
clone_size: -
cdr3_nt: TGCGCCAGCAGCTTGGAGACAGCTAATAATTCACCCCTCCACTTT
cdr3_aa: CASSLETANNSPLHF

d_call: TRBD1
v_call: TRBV7-2
j_call: TRBJ1-2
clone_size: -
cdr3_nt: TGTGCCGGCAGCCCGGGGACAGCTCAAGGAGGCTACACCTTC
cdr3_aa: CAGSPGTAQGGYTF

d_call: TRBD2
v_call: TRBV7-3
j_call: TRBJ2-1
clone_size: few
cdr3_nt: TGTGCCAGCAGCTTAATCGGGGGGGATGAGCAGTTCTTC
cdr3_aa: CASSLIGGDEQFF

d_call: TRBD1
v_call: TRBV12-3/TRBV12-4
j_call: TRBJ1-4
clone_size: few
cdr3_nt: TGTGCCAGCAGTGGGGACAGGGAGGGGGTAAAACTGTTTTTT
cdr3_aa: CASSGDREGVKLFF

d_call: -
v_call: TRBV4-3
j_call: TRBJ2-4
clone_size: few
cdr3_nt: TGCGCCAGCAGCCAAGGGGACGGGGATGGTAAAAACATTCAGTACTTC
cdr3_aa: CASSQGDGDGKNIQYF

d_call: -
v_call: TRBV2
j_call: TRBJ2-7
clone_size: -
cdr3_nt: TGTGCCAGCAGGGCGGGACAGTGGAGCTACGAGCAGTACTTC
cdr3_aa: CASRAGQWSYEQYF

d_call: -
v_call: TRBV6-5
j_call: TRBJ1-1
clone_size: once
cdr3_nt: TGTGCCAGCAGTTACGGTGCCTCCTCGACTGGAGCTTTCTTT
cdr3_aa: CASSYGASSTGAFF

d_call: -
v_call: TRBV12-3/TRBV12-4
j_call: TRBJ2-7
clone_size: -
cdr3_nt: TGTGCCAGCAGTTTCGAGAGCAGGGGTTACGAGCAGTACTTC
cdr3_aa: CASSFESRGYEQYF

d_call: -
v_call: TRBV20-1
j_call: TRBJ2-3
clone_size: -
cdr3_nt: TGCAGTGCTAGTGACCCTAGCCGAAGCACAGATACGCAGTATTTT
cdr3_aa: CSASDPSRSTDTQYF

d_call: -
v_call: TRBV7-2
j_call: TRBJ2-3
clone_size: -
cdr3_nt: TGTGCCAGCAGCGACCCCCCAGGGGTCGCGATCACAGATACGCAGTATTTT
cdr3_aa: CASSDPPGVAITDTQYF

d_call: -
v_call: TRBV15
j_call: TRBJ2-1
clone_size: few
cdr3_nt: TGCCGTGGGGACCCCGAGAGGAACAATGAGCAGTTCTTC
cdr3_aa: CRGDPERNNEQFF

d_call: TRBD1
v_call: TRBV6-2/TRBV6-3
j_call: TRBJ1-5
clone_size: many
cdr3_nt: TGTGCCAGCGTGGACAGGGCGGTGTATAGCAATCAGCCCCAGCATTTT
cdr3_aa: CASVDRAVYSNQPQHF

d_call: -
v_call: TRBV15
j_call: TRBJ2-1
clone_size: -
cdr3_nt: TGTGCCACCAGCAGAGAGACCTTCGGCAATGAGCAGTTCTTC
cdr3_aa: CATSRETFGNEQFF

d_call: -
v_call: TRBV7-2
j_call: TRBJ2-7
clone_size: many
cdr3_nt: TGTGCCAGCAGCTTATTGGGGGGTTTTGGCGAGCAGTACTTC
cdr3_aa: CASSLLGGFGEQYF

d_call: TRBD1
v_call: TRBV7-2
j_call: TRBJ2-7
clone_size: many
cdr3_nt: TGTGCCAGCAGGCCGGGACAGGGATCCTACGAGCAGTACTTC
cdr3_aa: CASRPGQGSYEQYF

d_call: -
v_call: TRBV6-5
j_call: TRBJ2-5
clone_size: few
cdr3_nt: TGTGCCAGCAATATTGGCAACTCCCAAGAGACCCAGTACTTC
cdr3_aa: CASNIGNSQETQYF

d_call: -
v_call: TRBV5-1
j_call: TRBJ2-7
clone_size: few
cdr3_nt: TGCGCCAGCAGGGTGGAGTTGAGCTCCTACGAGCAGTACTTC
cdr3_aa: CASRVELSSYEQYF

d_call: TRBD2
v_call: TRBV4-1
j_call: TRBJ2-5
clone_size: -
cdr3_nt: TGCGCCAGCAGCCGCCTGGGACTAGAAGAGACCCAGTACTTC
cdr3_aa: CASSRLGLEETQYF

d_call: -
v_call: TRBV5-1
j_call: TRBJ1-5
clone_size: once
cdr3_nt: TGCGCCAGCAGCTTGGATCAGGGAGACGGGCAGCCCCAGCATTTT
cdr3_aa: CASSLDQGDGQPQHF

d_call: -
v_call: TRBV20-1
j_call: TRBJ2-3
clone_size: -
cdr3_nt: TGCAGTGCTAAGGTTAGCGCAGATACGCAGTATTTT
cdr3_aa: CSAKVSADTQYF

d_call: -
v_call: TRBV15
j_call: TRBJ2-1
clone_size: few
cdr3_nt: TGTGCCACCAGCTACCGGGACACGAACAATGAGCAGTTCTTC
cdr3_aa: CATSYRDTNNEQFF

d_call: -
v_call: TRBV4-1
j_call: TRBJ1-2
clone_size: -
cdr3_nt: TGCGCCAGCAGCGGCGAAGCCCAGATGAGCTACACCTTC
cdr3_aa: CASSGEAQMSYTF

d_call: -
v_call: TRBV10-3
j_call: TRBJ1-4
clone_size: -
cdr3_nt: TGTGCCATCAGTGCTAAGGGGACGGATGAAAAACTGTTTTTT
cdr3_aa: CAISAKGTDEKLFF

d_call: -
v_call: TRBV7-2
j_call: TRBJ2-1
clone_size: -
cdr3_nt: TGTGCCAGCAGCCCCGAGGCGGGCCAGCGCGCCTACAATGAGCAGTTCTTC
cdr3_aa: CASSPEAGQRAYNEQFF

d_call: -
v_call: TRBV20-1
j_call: TRBJ1-6
clone_size: few
cdr3_nt: TGCAGTGCTACCGGGACGGATAATTCACCCCTCCACTTT
cdr3_aa: CSATGTDNSPLHF

d_call: -
v_call: TRBV20-1
j_call: TRBJ2-7
clone_size: -
cdr3_nt: TGCAGTGCGCGGTTCGGGGGCGACGAGCAGTACTTC
cdr3_aa: CSARFGGDEQYF

d_call: TRBD2
v_call: TRBV7-8
j_call: TRBJ2-3
clone_size: few
cdr3_nt: TGTGCCAGCACTCTGGGGCGGGGGGGCACAGATACGCAGTATTTT
cdr3_aa: CASTLGRGGTDTQYF

d_call: -
v_call: TRBV20-1
j_call: TRBJ2-1
clone_size: once
cdr3_nt: TGCAGTCCCGACCGGTGGGGGGCCTCCTACAATGAGCAGTTCTTC
cdr3_aa: CSPDRWGASYNEQFF

d_call: TRBD2
v_call: TRBV20-1
j_call: TRBJ2-5
clone_size: -
cdr3_nt: TGCAGTGCTAGAGGTCCTAGCGGGGGGTCAATTATAGAAGAGACCCAGTACTTC
cdr3_aa: CSARGPSGGSIIEETQYF

d_call: TRBD1
v_call: TRBV11-2
j_call: TRBJ1-1
clone_size: few
cdr3_nt: TGTGCCAGCAAACAGACAGGGGCGCCTGAAGCTTTCTTT
cdr3_aa: CASKQTGAPEAFF

d_call: -
v_call: TRBV24-1
j_call: TRBJ1-1
clone_size: few
cdr3_nt: TGTGCCACCAGTGATTCTTCCGGGACCAACACTGAAGCTTTCTTT
cdr3_aa: CATSDSSGTNTEAFF

d_call: -
v_call: TRBV4-1
j_call: TRBJ2-3
clone_size: -
cdr3_nt: TGCGCCAGCAGCCTCTCTCGGTTTGTTACGCAGTATTTT
cdr3_aa: CASSLSRFVTQYF

d_call: -
v_call: TRBV29-1
j_call: TRBJ1-1
clone_size: many
cdr3_nt: TGCAGCGTTGAAGAATCTGGGGGAAGGACTGAAGCTTTCTTT
cdr3_aa: CSVEESGGRTEAFF

d_call: TRBD1
v_call: TRBV11-2
j_call: TRBJ2-3
clone_size: -
cdr3_nt: TGTGCCAGCAGCTTGCCCCAAACAGGGGGCACAGATACGCAGTATTTT
cdr3_aa: CASSLPQTGGTDTQYF

d_call: -
v_call: TRBV20-1
j_call: TRBJ1-2
clone_size: few
cdr3_nt: TGCAGTGCTGGGGGAATGGAGGCGTACAGCTATGGCTACACCTTC
cdr3_aa: CSAGGMEAYSYGYTF

d_call: -
v_call: TRBV15
j_call: TRBJ2-5
clone_size: -
cdr3_nt: TGTGCCACCAGCAGAGGTTCGATGGGGGCTTTAGAGACCCAGTACTTC
cdr3_aa: CATSRGSMGALETQYF

d_call: -
v_call: TRBV28
j_call: TRBJ2-1
clone_size: -
cdr3_nt: TGTGCCAGCAGTGCTAGGGTACACAATGAGCAGTTCTTC
cdr3_aa: CASSARVHNEQFF

d_call: -
v_call: TRBV3-1
j_call: TRBJ2-2
clone_size: -
cdr3_nt: TGTGCCAGCAGCCAAGATTTACAGACCCGGGAGCTGTTTTTT
cdr3_aa: CASSQDLQTRELFF

d_call: TRBD1
v_call: TRBV18
j_call: TRBJ2-1
clone_size: -
cdr3_nt: TGTGCCAGCTCACCCCGACAGGGGATTAGTGAGCAGTTCTTC
cdr3_aa: CASSPRQGISEQFF

d_call: TRBD1
v_call: TRBV2
j_call: TRBJ2-6
clone_size: -
cdr3_nt: TGTGCCAGCAGTGACCGGGACAGCCTCCAGGGTGGGGCCAACGTCCTGACTTTC
cdr3_aa: CASSDRDSLQGGANVLTF

d_call: -
v_call: TRBV27
j_call: TRBJ2-1
clone_size: few
cdr3_nt: TGTGCCAGCACATCTGTGGGGGCGGGGGATAATGAGCAGTTCTTC
cdr3_aa: CASTSVGAGDNEQFF

d_call: -
v_call: TRBV9
j_call: TRBJ1-4
clone_size: -
cdr3_nt: TGTGCCAGCAGCGTGGACAATGAAAAACTGTTTTTT
cdr3_aa: CASSVDNEKLFF

d_call: TRBD2
v_call: TRBV7-9
j_call: TRBJ2-7
clone_size: -
cdr3_nt: TGTGCCAGCAGCCGGACTAGCGGGGTTCCCTACGAGCAGTACTTC
cdr3_aa: CASSRTSGVPYEQYF

d_call: TRBD2
v_call: TRBV4-3
j_call: TRBJ2-1
clone_size: few
cdr3_nt: TGCGCCAGCAGCCAAGAATGGGGGGGCTACAATGAGCAGTTCTTC
cdr3_aa: CASSQEWGGYNEQFF

d_call: -
v_call: TRBV5-1
j_call: TRBJ2-6
clone_size: -
cdr3_nt: TGCGCCAGCAGCCAAAACCAAATTCGGGAGCATAGCTCTGGGGCCAACGTCCTGACTTTC
cdr3_aa: CASSQNQIREHSSGANVLTF

d_call: TRBD2
v_call: TRBV20-1
j_call: TRBJ2-1
clone_size: -
cdr3_nt: TGCAGTGCTAAGGCTCTAGCGGGGGAGCAGTTCTTC
cdr3_aa: CSAKALAGEQFF

d_call: TRBD1
v_call: TRBV11-3
j_call: TRBJ2-7
clone_size: few
cdr3_nt: TGTGCCAGCAGCCGGGACAGGGATCAGGGGCAGTACTTC
cdr3_aa: CASSRDRDQGQYF

d_call: TRBD1
v_call: TRBV12-3/TRBV12-4
j_call: TRBJ2-1
clone_size: once
cdr3_nt: TGTGCCAGCAGCTCCCAAGGCACGGACAGGCCTTCAGGTGAGCAGTTCTTC
cdr3_aa: CASSSQGTDRPSGEQFF

d_call: -
v_call: TRBV12-3/TRBV12-4
j_call: TRBJ2-6
clone_size: -
cdr3_nt: TGTGCCAGCAGTTTAGGGTCCCTCTCTGGGGCCAACGTCCTGACTTTC
cdr3_aa: CASSLGSLSGANVLTF

d_call: TRBD1
v_call: TRBV4-1
j_call: TRBJ2-7
clone_size: few
cdr3_nt: TGCGCCAGCTGCCTCGGACAGGGGACGCCCTACGAGCAGTACTTC
cdr3_aa: CASCLGQGTPYEQYF

d_call: -
v_call: TRBV24-1
j_call: TRBJ2-1
clone_size: -
cdr3_nt: TGTGCCACCAGTGATTCATTCAGCAAGAATTACAATGAGCAGTTCTTC
cdr3_aa: CATSDSFSKNYNEQFF

d_call: TRBD1
v_call: TRBV7-8
j_call: TRBJ1-5
clone_size: -
cdr3_nt: TGTGCCAGCAGCAGGGGGCAGGGTGGGGGCAATCAGCCCCAGCATTTT
cdr3_aa: CASSRGQGGGNQPQHF